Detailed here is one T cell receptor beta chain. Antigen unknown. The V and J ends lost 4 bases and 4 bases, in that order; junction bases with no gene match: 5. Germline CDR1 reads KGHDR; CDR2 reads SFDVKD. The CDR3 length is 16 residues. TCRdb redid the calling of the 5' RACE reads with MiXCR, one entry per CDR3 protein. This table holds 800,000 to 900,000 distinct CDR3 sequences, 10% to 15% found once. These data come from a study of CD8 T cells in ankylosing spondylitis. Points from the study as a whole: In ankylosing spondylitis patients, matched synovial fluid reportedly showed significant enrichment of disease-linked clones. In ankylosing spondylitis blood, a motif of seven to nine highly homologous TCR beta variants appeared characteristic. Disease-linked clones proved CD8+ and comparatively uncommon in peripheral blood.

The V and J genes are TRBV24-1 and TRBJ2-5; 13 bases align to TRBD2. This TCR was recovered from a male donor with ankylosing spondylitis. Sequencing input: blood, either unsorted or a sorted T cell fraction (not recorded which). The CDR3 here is CATSDPLAGGPETQYF. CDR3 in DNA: TGTGCCACCAGTGACCCACTAGCGGGAGGGCCAGAGACCCAGTACTTC.